This T cell receptor beta chain was sequenced during a study of immune characterization of retroperitoneal liposarcoma. A single record per CDR3 protein comes from TCRdb applying MiXCR to the PCR reads. The sample holds approximately 10,000 distinct CDR3 sequences, roughly 28% seen once. The CDR3 length is 15 residues. Germline CDR1 reads SGHTA; CDR2 reads FQGNSA. V lost 2 bases and J 2 bases, leaving 12 bases between the germline ends. This clonotype was seen ten or more times. Sequences were obtained from blood. The V call is TRBV7-2, the J call TRBJ1-2; D perhaps matches TRBD1 (5 bases). The TCR originated in a male donor with retroperitoneal liposarcoma. This CDR3 reads CASSLNGGANYGYTF. The CDR3 region has the DNA TGTGCCAGCAGCTTAAACGGAGGGGCCAACTATGGCTACACCTTC.